This T cell receptor (beta chain) is from a study of blood T cell repertoires in COVID-19 (TCRdb year 2020). Regarding the study in general: Collaborator samples came from the United States, Italy and Spain and covered acute and convalescent phases of COVID-19. The prospective study material was composed of cDNA or gDNA derived from T cells, B-cell-depleted T cells, or PBMCs. Subjects who had been exposed to COVID-19, were actively infected with it, or had recovered from it provided the deeply sampled blood TCRbeta repertoires that made up the dataset. The repertoires were released in a freely available public database intended as a resource for research on the immune response to SARS-CoV-2. The samples were drawn from two sources: the first 160 participants of the ongoing ImmuneRACE study, and 1,200 or so subjects contributed by 6 global collaborators. Sample metadata almost always included a de-identified subject ID, COVID-19 status, age in years and sex. Where HLA class I and class II types were available, the types were taken from metadata supplied by the sample provider, not from assay-based typing. What the authors observed across the whole study: The amount of clinical and demographic metadata varied by source and participant and was provided uncurated.

From a lookup of the germline V gene, CDR1 and CDR2 are SGHRS and YFSETQ. Taken from cysteine to phenylalanine, the CDR3 has 15 residues. Only the CDR3 region is kept as DNA, spanning 45 bases read in frame from base 1. Trimming removed 4 bases from V and 5 bases from J; the gene matches leave 7 bases unexplained. To note about this clone: The antigen this receptor binds is unknown. The input lacks base qualities; no much larger clone sits a single base away.

Samples from volunteer blood donors who had recovered from COVID-19 were contributed by a second Seattle source. Collaborating institutions collected whole blood in K2EDTA tubes following their own protocols. For TCRbeta analysis, collaborator samples were shipped as frozen whole blood, as isolated PBMCs, or as DNA extracted from either sample type. TCRbeta CDR3 regions were amplified from genomic DNA by means of the immunoSEQ Assay, a bias-controlled multiplex PCR. The authors' analysis ran thus. The number of nucleated cells in each sample was estimated by amplification of reference gene primers within the assay. Sequence reads were collapsed and filtered to measure the absolute abundance of every unique TCRbeta CDR3 rearrangement. For each sample, productive Simpson clonality was calculated as the square root of Simpson's diversity index across productive rearrangements. What TCRdb holds here is the immuneACCESS table cut down to in-frame rearrangements. Part of the clones is not present; checked against another copy, under half of the missing clones reflect an unresolved V gene, and the others are unexplained. V, J and clone size are those of that table, while D and trimming were read from the DNA. The table for this sample lists fewer than 200,000 clones; 80% to 90% of them were counted only once. The ten largest account for 0.88% of the sample.

Sequenced input: peripheral blood. This clonotype originated in a woman aged 18-29 years who had recovered from COVID-19. The chain joins TRBV5-1 to TRBJ1-4, with 8 bases matching TRBD1. The CDR3 region reads CASSPGQGGNEKLFF. The bases are TGCGCCAGCAGCCCAGGACAGGGAGGGAATGAAAAACTGTTTTTT.